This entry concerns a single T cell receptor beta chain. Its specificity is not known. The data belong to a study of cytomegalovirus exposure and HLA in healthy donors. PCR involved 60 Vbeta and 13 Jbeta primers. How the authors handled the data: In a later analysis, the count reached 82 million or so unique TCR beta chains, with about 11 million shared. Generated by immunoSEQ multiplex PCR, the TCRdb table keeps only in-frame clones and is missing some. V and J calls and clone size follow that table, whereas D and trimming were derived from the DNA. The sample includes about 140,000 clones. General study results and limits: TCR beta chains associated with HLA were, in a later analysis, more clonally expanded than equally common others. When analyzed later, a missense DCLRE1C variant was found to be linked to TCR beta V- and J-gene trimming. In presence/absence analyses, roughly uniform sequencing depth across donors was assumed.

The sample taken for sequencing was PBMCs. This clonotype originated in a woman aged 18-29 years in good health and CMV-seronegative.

CDR3 sequence (DNA): TGTGCCAGCAGACCAGACAATTTCCTCCAACTGTTTTTT. Its protein is CASRPDNFLQLFF. This sequence joins TRBV6-5 and TRBJ1-4; D is undetermined. Germline CDR1 MNHEY, CDR2 SVGAGI. Trimming removed 6 bases from V and 12 bases from J, with 17 bases in between. The CDR3 covers 13 residues.